The source of this T cell receptor beta chain is a study of T cell responses to AZD1222 COVID-19 vaccine. Germline assignment: CDR1 LNHDA and CDR2 SQIVND (reference sequence). With V trimmed by 6 bases and J by 1 base, 16 bases remained unmatched. The CDR3 contains 18 residues. The protocol was immunoSEQ multiplex PCR, while the TCRdb copy is restricted to in-frame clones and leaves out a portion. The sample records some 70,000 clones, about four fifths being singletons. This clone was observed a handful of times. This material consisted of peripheral blood, taken 28 days after the second AZD1222 dose. The chain employs TRBV19 and TRBJ2-3, with TRBD2 matching 7 bases. The clonotype was recovered from an adult who received the AZD1222 COVID-19 vaccine. The CDR3 DNA follows: TGTGCCAGTAGCCCCCGGTTTGCGGGGGTCCGGGGCACAGATACGCAGTATTTT. This translates into CASSPRFAGVRGTDTQYF.